This T cell receptor (beta chain) was documented in a study of T cell responses to AZD1222 COVID-19 vaccine. Whole-study findings and limits: Variant regions that are unmutated are reportedly the target of nearly half of spike-specific TCRs. Baseline testing showed seropositivity in only six AZD1222 recipients.

The method was immunoSEQ multiplex PCR; TCRdb's version includes in-frame clones alone and lacks a portion of them. This sample carries about 100,000 clones, about 87% of them seen once, and the ten largest clones take 3.3%. As to this clone: What it binds is unknown.

CDR3 length: 14 residues. Germline CDR1 is SNHLY and CDR2 is FYNNEI. After removal of 6 bases from V and 5 bases from J, the junction contained 8 bases not matched to a gene. This TCR derives from an adult in good health. The input for sequencing was peripheral blood, taken on day 0 of AZD1222 vaccination. V gene TRBV2 combines with J gene TRBJ2-5; 8 positions match TRBD1. The CDR3 reads CASRKDRVGETQYF. The CDR3 bases are TGTGCCAGCAGGAAGGACAGGGTAGGGGAGACCCAGTACTTC. Supplemented by reference TRBV2 and TRBJ2-5, the full variable domain reads EPEVTQTPSHQVTQMGQEVILRCVPISNHLYFYWYRQILGQKVEFLVSFYNNEISEKSEIFDDQFSVERPDGSNFTLKIRSTKLEDSAMYFCASRKDRVGETQYFGPGTRLLVL.